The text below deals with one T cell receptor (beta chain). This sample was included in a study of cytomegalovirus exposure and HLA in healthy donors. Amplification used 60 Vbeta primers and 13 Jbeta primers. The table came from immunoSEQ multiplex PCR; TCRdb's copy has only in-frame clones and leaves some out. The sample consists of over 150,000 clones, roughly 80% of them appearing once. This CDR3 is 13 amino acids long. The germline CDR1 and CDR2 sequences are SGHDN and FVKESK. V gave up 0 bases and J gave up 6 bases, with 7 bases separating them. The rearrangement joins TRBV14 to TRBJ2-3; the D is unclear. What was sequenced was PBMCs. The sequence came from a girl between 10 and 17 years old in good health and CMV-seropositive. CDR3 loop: CASSQEVEDTQYF. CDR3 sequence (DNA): TGTGCCAGCAGCCAAGAGGTCGAGGATACGCAGTATTTT.